This T cell receptor (beta chain) was sequenced for a study of blood T cell repertoires in COVID-19. Study processing details: From reference gene primer amplification, estimates of nucleated cell counts were derived. The data were produced by immunoSEQ multiplex PCR, yet TCRdb's version contains in-frame clones alone and is incomplete. V and J calls plus clone size are reproduced from that table; the DNA served to infer D and trimming. The table shows 45,000 or so clones, with around nine tenths occurring only once. Germline CDR1 SEHNR, CDR2 FQNEAQ (reference sequence). The V segment lost 3 bases and the J segment 8 bases; nucleotides outside the gene matches: 8. This CDR3 has 15 residues.

The TCR comes from a man aged 35 to 55 with COVID-19, enrolled during active disease. This chain joins TRBV7-9 and TRBJ2-1; TRBD2 agrees at 9 bases. The sample consisted of peripheral blood. The CDR3 protein is CASSFRVAGAHEQFF. The DNA of the CDR3 is TGTGCCAGCAGCTTTAGGGTAGCGGGAGCCCATGAGCAGTTCTTC.